Detailed here is one TCR beta chain. V dropped 5 bases and J dropped 0 bases, with 14 bases sitting between them. CDR1 and CDR2 (germline): SEHNR, FQNEAQ (reference sequence). This CDR3 region has 15 residues. Measured with immunoSEQ multiplex PCR; TCRdb has only the in-frame clones, and not every one. The profile shows 95,000 to 110,000 clones, less than 95% of them singletons. This record belongs to a study of T cell responses to AZD1222 COVID-19 vaccine. The rearrangement joins TRBV7-9 to TRBJ2-7; D gene unclear. The material was peripheral blood, obtained on day 0 of AZD1222 vaccination. The receptor comes from an adult in good health. The CDR3 DNA reads as TGTGCCAGCAGCCAAACGGAGATACCCTCCTACGAGCAGTACTTC. Its translation: CASSQTEIPSYEQYF.